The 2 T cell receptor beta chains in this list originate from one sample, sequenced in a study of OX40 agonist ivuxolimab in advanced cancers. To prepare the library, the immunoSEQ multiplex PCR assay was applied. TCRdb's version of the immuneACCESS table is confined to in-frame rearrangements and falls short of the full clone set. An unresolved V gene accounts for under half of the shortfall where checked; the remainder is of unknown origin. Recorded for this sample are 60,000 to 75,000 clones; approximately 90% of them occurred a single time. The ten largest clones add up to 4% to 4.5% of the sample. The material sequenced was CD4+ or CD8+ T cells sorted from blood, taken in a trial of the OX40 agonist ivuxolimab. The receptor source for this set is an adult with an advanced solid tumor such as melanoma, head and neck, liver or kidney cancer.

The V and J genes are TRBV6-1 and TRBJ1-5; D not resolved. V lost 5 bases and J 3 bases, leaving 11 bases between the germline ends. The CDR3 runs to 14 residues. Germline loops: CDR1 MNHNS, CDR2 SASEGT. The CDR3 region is CASSPGRFNQPQHF. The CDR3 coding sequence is TGTGCCAGCAGTCCCGGACGATTCAATCAGCCCCAGCATTTT.

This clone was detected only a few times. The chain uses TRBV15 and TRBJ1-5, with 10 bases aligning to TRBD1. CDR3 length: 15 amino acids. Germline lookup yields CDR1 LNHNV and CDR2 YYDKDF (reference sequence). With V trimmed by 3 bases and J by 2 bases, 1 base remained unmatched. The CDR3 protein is CATSRGTGGNQPQHF. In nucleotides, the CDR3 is TGTGCCACCAGCAGGGGGACAGGGGGCAATCAGCCCCAGCATTTT.